Sequencing of this T cell receptor (beta chain) was carried out in a study of a mutant IDH1 vaccine in newly diagnosed glioma. Whole-study context: Most patients had received both radiotherapy and temozolomide, the prior options being radiotherapy, temozolomide, or both.

Data came from immunoSEQ multiplex PCR; TCRdb stores just in-frame clones and leaves some out. This repertoire shows roughly 46,000 clones, 70% to 90% found once; its top ten account for approximately 2.5%. This clone was seen only once. The antigen is not known. Time point defined: baseline, week 1 (first vaccination visit). Treatment in this sample: pre-vaccination baseline after standard-of-care therapy. Study-level results: Evidence of vaccine-induced immune responses was documented in nearly 95% of patients.

Germline-derived CDR1 and CDR2 are KGHSH and LQKENI. The J segment lost 5 bases and the V segment lost 6 bases, leaving 6 bases of the junction unmatched. The CDR3 totals 14 residues. The sequence derives from a man in his forties or fifties with glioma. Sequenced material: PBMCs, taken from a glioma patient treated with radiotherapy, temozolomide or both. This chain uses TRBV18 with TRBJ2-1; 8 bases line up with TRBD2. The CDR3 DNA reads as TGTGCCAGCTCCCCTACTAGCGGAAACAATGAGCAGTTCTTC. Protein: CASSPTSGNNEQFF.